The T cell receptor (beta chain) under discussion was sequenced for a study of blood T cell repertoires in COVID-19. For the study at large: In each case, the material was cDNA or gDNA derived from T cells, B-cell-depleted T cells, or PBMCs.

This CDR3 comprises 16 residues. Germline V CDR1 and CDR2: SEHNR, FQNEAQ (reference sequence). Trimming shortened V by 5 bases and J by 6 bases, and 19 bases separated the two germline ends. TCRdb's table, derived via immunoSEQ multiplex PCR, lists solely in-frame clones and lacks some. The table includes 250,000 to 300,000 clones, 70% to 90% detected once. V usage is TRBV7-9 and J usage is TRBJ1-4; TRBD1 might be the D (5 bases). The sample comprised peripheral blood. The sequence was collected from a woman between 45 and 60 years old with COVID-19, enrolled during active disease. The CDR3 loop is CASSGDRKGTYEKLFF. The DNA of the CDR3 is TGTGCCAGCAGCGGTGACAGAAAGGGAACGTATGAAAAACTGTTTTTT.